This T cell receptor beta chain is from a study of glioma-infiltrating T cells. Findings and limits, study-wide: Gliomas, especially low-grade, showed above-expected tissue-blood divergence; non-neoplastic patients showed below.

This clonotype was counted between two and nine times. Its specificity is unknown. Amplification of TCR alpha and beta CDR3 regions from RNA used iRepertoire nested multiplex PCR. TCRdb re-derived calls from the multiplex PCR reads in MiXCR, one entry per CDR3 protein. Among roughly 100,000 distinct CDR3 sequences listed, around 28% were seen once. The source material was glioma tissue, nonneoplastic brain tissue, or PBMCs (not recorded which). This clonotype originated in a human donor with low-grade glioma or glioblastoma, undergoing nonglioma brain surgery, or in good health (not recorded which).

Here the CDR3 reads CASSLTYNQPQHF. Here the CDR3 DNA reads TGCGCCAGCAGCTTGACCTACAATCAGCCCCAGCATTTT. This sequence joins TRBV5-1 and TRBJ1-5; D gene unclear. V was pared by 1 base and J by 3 bases, with 5 bases between. Germline-derived CDR1 and CDR2 are SGHRS and YFSETQ. This CDR3 region has 13 residues. Full variable domain (remainder filled in from reference TRBV5-1 and TRBJ1-5): KAGVTQTPRYLIKTRGQQVTLSCSPISGHRSVSWYQQTPGQGLQFLFEYFSETQRNKGNFPGRFSGRQFSNSRSEMNVSTLELGDSALYLCASSLTYNQPQHFGDGTRLSIL.